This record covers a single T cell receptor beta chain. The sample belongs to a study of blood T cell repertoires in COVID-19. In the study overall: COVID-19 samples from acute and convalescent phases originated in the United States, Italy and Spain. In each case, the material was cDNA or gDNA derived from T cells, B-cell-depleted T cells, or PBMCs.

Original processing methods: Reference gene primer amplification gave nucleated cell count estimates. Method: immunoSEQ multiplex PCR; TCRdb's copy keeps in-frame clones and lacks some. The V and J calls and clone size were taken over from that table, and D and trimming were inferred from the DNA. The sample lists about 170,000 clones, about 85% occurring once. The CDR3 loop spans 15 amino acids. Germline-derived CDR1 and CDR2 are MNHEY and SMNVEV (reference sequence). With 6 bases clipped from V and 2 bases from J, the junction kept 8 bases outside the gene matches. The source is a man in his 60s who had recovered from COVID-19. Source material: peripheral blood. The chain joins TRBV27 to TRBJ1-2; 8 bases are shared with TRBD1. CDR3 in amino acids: CASRPGRQGNYGYTF. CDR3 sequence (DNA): TGTGCCAGCAGACCGGGGAGACAGGGGAACTATGGCTACACCTTC.